The present entry profiles one T cell receptor beta chain with its context. No antigen is known for it. J was trimmed by 4 bases and V by 0 bases; bases with no gene match: 16. CDR3 size: 18 residues. Germline V gene sequence: CDR1 DFQATT, CDR2 SNEGSKA (reference sequence). TCR alpha and TCR beta cDNA libraries carrying sample barcodes and UMIs came from 5'RACE with constant-segment primers. In TCRdb, the 5' RACE reads were re-called with MiXCR into one record per CDR3 protein. The repertoire consists of hundreds of thousands of distinct CDR3 sequences, with more than 15% occurring once and the leading ten covering about 12%. This entry is derived from a study of T-cell memory formation after mild COVID-19. Study summary: TCR clusters were largely donor specific.

Study-level findings and limits: Shrinking CD4+ clones were chiefly CM and EM; CD8+ ones were chiefly EMRA. Day 15 to 85 contractors were CD4/CD8 balanced; later expanders leaned CD4+.

This sequence was found in an adult woman who had mild COVID-19 (a few samples of this study predate the infection). Cell type and time point are not known. This chain links TRBV20-1 with TRBJ2-5; TRBD1 matches 8 bases. The sample taken for sequencing was PBMCs or a T cell subset sorted from them (not recorded which). In DNA form, the CDR3 reads TGCAGTGCTAGAGATAGGCAGGGGGCGCCGATTCCCCCAGAGACCCAGTACTTC. Translation gives CSARDRQGAPIPPETQYF.